This is a list of T cell receptor beta chains from one sample in a study of shared T cell receptors in the human thymus. Using immunoSEQ multiplex PCR, the repertoire was profiled, and TCRdb retains in-frame clones only, with some absent. The table shows about 660,000 clones, with roughly 90% occurring only once. In addition, the sample was reused for a study of human thymus T cells.

The sequencing input was thymocytes. All receptors derive from a boy under two years old with a congenital heart defect. CDR3s leave out the opening cysteine and the closing phenylalanine or tryptophan.

J gene: TRBJ1-5; V gene: TRBV18; CDR3 length: 12; CDR3 protein: ASSHRGLGQPQH
J gene: TRBJ2-7; V gene: TRBV28; CDR3 length: 13; CDR3 protein: ASSLGTGSSYEQY
J gene: TRBJ2-7; V gene: TRBV4-1; CDR3 length: 16; CDR3 protein: ASSQAIAGAASSYEQY
J gene: -; V gene: TRBV30; CDR3 length: 12; CDR3 protein: AWSVVREGDEQY
J gene: TRBJ2-1; V gene: TRBV27; CDR3 length: 13; CDR3 protein: ASSLRRGPYNEQF
J gene: TRBJ2-7; V gene: TRBV4-3; CDR3 length: 14; CDR3 protein: ASSQVYRLRPDEQY
J gene: TRBJ1-4; V gene: TRBV2; CDR3 length: 13; CDR3 protein: ASRPGQLYNEKLF
J gene: TRBJ1-2; V gene: TRBV28; CDR3 length: 11; CDR3 protein: ASSFRDSYGYT
J gene: TRBJ2-2; V gene: TRBV19; CDR3 length: 13; CDR3 protein: ASSPDRRNTGELF
J gene: TRBJ2-7; V gene: TRBV27; CDR3 length: 11; CDR3 protein: ASSRQGGTGQY
J gene: TRBJ1-2; V gene: TRBV27; CDR3 length: 13; CDR3 protein: ASSLIGGAANGYT
J gene: TRBJ1-1; V gene: TRBV4-2; CDR3 length: 13; CDR3 protein: ASSPGGRGYTEAF
J gene: TRBJ1-3; V gene: TRBV14; CDR3 length: 14; CDR3 protein: ASSPRLDRGGNTIY
J gene: TRBJ2-7; V gene: TRBV6-5; CDR3 length: 13; CDR3 protein: ASSYAGTGNHEQY
J gene: TRBJ2-7; V gene: TRBV28; CDR3 length: 21; CDR3 protein: ASSLWGGRNPAGTSGSRNEQY
J gene: TRBJ2-1; V gene: TRBV4-2; CDR3 length: 18; CDR3 protein: ASSQVNPAETRASLNEQF
J gene: TRBJ2-7; V gene: TRBV28; CDR3 length: 14; CDR3 protein: ASSFSGGQGFREQY
J gene: TRBJ2-3; V gene: TRBV28; CDR3 length: 14; CDR3 protein: ASSRRTSGSSDTQY
J gene: TRBJ2-7; V gene: TRBV9; CDR3 length: 15; CDR3 protein: ASSASPPGTGPYEQY
J gene: TRBJ1-2; V gene: TRBV19; CDR3 length: 13; CDR3 protein: ASSMSGQGLGGYT
J gene: TRBJ2-5; V gene: TRBV28; CDR3 length: 13; CDR3 protein: ASSIPGQPQETQY
J gene: TRBJ1-2; V gene: TRBV7-2; CDR3 length: 11; CDR3 protein: ASSLEVPGART
J gene: TRBJ2-1; V gene: TRBV6-5; CDR3 length: 13; CDR3 protein: ASSFFGGPYNEQF
J gene: TRBJ2-2; V gene: TRBV6-1; CDR3 length: 15; CDR3 protein: ASSEGEGTGGTGELF
J gene: TRBJ2-5; V gene: TRBV14; CDR3 length: 14; CDR3 protein: ASSQPRGDSQETQY
J gene: TRBJ1-2; V gene: TRBV11-2; CDR3 length: 14; CDR3 protein: ASSLATGGAEYGYT